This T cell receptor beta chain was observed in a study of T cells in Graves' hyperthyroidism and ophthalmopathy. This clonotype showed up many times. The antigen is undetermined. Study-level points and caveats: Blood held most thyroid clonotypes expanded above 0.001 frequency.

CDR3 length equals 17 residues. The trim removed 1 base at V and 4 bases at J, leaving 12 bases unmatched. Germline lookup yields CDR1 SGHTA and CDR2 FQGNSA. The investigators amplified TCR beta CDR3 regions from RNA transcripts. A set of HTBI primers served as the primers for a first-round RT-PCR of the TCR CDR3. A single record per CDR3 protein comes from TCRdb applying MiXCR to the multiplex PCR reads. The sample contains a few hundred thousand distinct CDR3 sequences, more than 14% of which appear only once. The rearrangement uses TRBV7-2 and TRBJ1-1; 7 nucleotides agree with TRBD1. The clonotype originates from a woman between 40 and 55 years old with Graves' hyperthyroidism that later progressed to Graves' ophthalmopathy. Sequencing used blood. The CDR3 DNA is TGTGCCAGCAGCTTAGGGGACAGACGGGGACGGCTCACTGAAGCTTTCTTT. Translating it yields CASSLGDRRGRLTEAFF.